This T cell receptor (beta chain) emerged from a study of cytomegalovirus exposure and HLA in healthy donors. General study results and limits: At a 0.05 false discovery rate, a later analysis found 16,951 TCR beta sequences to be associated with HLA alleles. V- and J-gene trimming in TCR beta was tied to a missense DCLRE1C variant by an analysis performed later. Cytomegalovirus-associated TCR beta chains were listed, numbering roughly 150.

Nominally healthy donors were sampled, though unrecorded immune exposures were likely. Trimming at V came to 3 bases and at J to 1 base, leaving 5 bases not matched to a gene. The CDR3 contains 18 residues. CDR1 and CDR2 from the germline V gene are MNHEY and SMNVEV (reference sequence). Primers: 60 Vbeta forward and 13 Jbeta reverse. Assay used: immunoSEQ multiplex PCR; TCRdb lists only in-frame clones, some missing. The top ten clones hold 1.7% of a sample with 200,000 to 250,000 clones, more than 60% of them seen once. Of note for this clone: As yet, its antigen is unknown.

The sequenced material came from PBMCs. This rearrangement joins TRBV27 to TRBJ2-1; 14 bases align to TRBD2. The receptor's source is a man between 45 and 60 years old in good health and CMV-seronegative. The CDR3 DNA reads as TGTGCCAGCAGTTTGGGACTAGCGGGAGAAGGGTCCTACAATGAGCAGTTCTTC. Translated, it gives CASSLGLAGEGSYNEQFF.